The present T cell receptor beta chain was sequenced within a study of Tregs in tolerant kidney transplant recipients. Produced via immunoSEQ multiplex PCR; TCRdb's table is partial and in-frame only. This sample has 120,000 or so clones, with roughly nine tenths found just once. This CDR3 has 15 amino acids. Trimming removed 5 bases from V and 2 bases from J; junction bases left unmatched: 5. Germline values: CDR1 MNHNS, CDR2 SASEGT. The sample was CD4+ T cells from blood. This clonotype originated in a human donor in good health. The J gene is TRBJ2-7, the V gene TRBV6-1, with TRBD2 matching over 11 bases. The CDR3, as DNA: TGTGCCAGCAGTCTAGCGGGGGGAACCACCTACGAGCAGTACTTC. It specifies CASSLAGGTTYEQYF.